A single sample is the source of the 8 T cell receptor beta chains below, sequenced in a study of OX40 agonist ivuxolimab in advanced cancers. The table came from immunoSEQ multiplex PCR; TCRdb's copy has only in-frame clones and leaves some out. In the table there are approximately 22,000 clones, roughly 88% of which are singletons. Sequencing was performed on CD4+ or CD8+ T cells sorted from blood, taken in a trial of the OX40 agonist ivuxolimab. The receptors stem from an adult with an advanced solid tumor such as melanoma, head and neck, liver or kidney cancer.

By sample fraction, this clone is medium-sized (0.01 to 0.1%). The chain uses TRBV29-1 and TRBJ1-1; D ambiguous. The CDR3 has 10 residues. V was pared by 7 bases and J by 8 bases, with 11 bases between. Germline loops: CDR1 SQVTM, CDR2 ANQGSEA. The CDR3 bases are TGCAGCGCCGAACCAGACGAAGCTTTCTTT. It translates to CSAEPDEAFF.

The chain has TRBV6-1 and TRBJ2-1; D might be TRBD1 or TRBD2, each matching 5 bases. Germline V gives CDR1 MNHNS, CDR2 SASEGT. V was pared by 5 bases and J by 4 bases, with 15 bases between. CDR3 size: 15 residues. The CDR3 reads CASSPFGDGYNEQFF. The CDR3 DNA follows: TGTGCCAGCAGTCCCTTTGGGGACGGATACAATGAGCAGTTCTTC.

The V gene is TRBV9, the J gene TRBJ1-2; perhaps TRBD1 as D (6 bases). Germline CDR1 is SGDLS and CDR2 is YYNGEE. V was cut by 3 bases and J by 1 base, with 13 bases left in between. The CDR3 has 15 amino acids. CDR3 amino acids: CASSDPGHNNYGYTF. CDR3 coding DNA: TGTGCCAGCAGCGACCCGGGACACAATAACTATGGCTACACCTTC.

The genes are TRBV4-1 and TRBJ2-7; 14 bases match TRBD2. The length of the CDR3 is 16 residues. The junction had 3 bases not matched to a gene; V was cut back by 1 base and J by 4 bases. CDR1 and CDR2 from the germline V gene are MGHRA and YSYEKL. The CDR3 loop reads CASSQATSGGGYEQYF. CDR3 nucleotides: TGCGCCAGCAGCCAAGCGACTAGCGGGGGGGGGTACGAGCAGTACTTC.

J is TRBJ1-2 and V is TRBV19; the D gene is possibly TRBD1 (6 bases). There are 13 residues in the CDR3. Trimming shortened V by 3 bases and J by 6 bases, and 11 bases separated the two germline ends. Germline values: CDR1 LNHDA, CDR2 SQIVND (reference sequence). The CDR3 loop is CASSIQGFDGYTF. In DNA form, the CDR3 reads TGTGCCAGTAGTATTCAGGGGTTTGATGGCTACACCTTC.

Here the CDR3 reads CAWSTLRTRNIQYF. CDR3 sequence (DNA): TGTGCCTGGAGTACCCTCAGGACTCGGAACATTCAGTACTTC. The V call is TRBV30, the J call TRBJ2-4; tentatively, D is TRBD2 (5 bases). Trimming removed 2 bases from V and 7 bases from J, with 15 bases in between. There are 14 residues in the CDR3. The germline V gene encodes CDR1 GTSNPN and CDR2 SVGIG (reference sequence).

CDR3 DNA: TGTGCCACCAGCAGACTAAAGAATTCCTACGAGCAGTACTTC. Protein: CATSRLKNSYEQYF. V is TRBV15 and J is TRBJ2-7; D unclear. V lost 2 bases, J lost 1 base, and 9 bases lay in between. The CDR3 loop spans 14 amino acids. CDR1 is LNHNV and CDR2 is YYDKDF in the germline V gene (reference sequence).

The CDR3: CASSVGGLPEVNEQFF. Here the CDR3 DNA reads TGTGCCAGCAGCGTAGGAGGACTCCCTGAGGTGAATGAGCAGTTCTTC. V is TRBV9 and J is TRBJ2-1; a possible D gene is TRBD2 (5 bases). The length of the CDR3 is 16 residues. Germline V CDR1 and CDR2: SGDLS, YYNGEE. V lost 0 bases and J 7 bases, leaving 17 bases between the germline ends.